This T cell receptor beta chain was captured in a study of OX40 agonist ivuxolimab in advanced cancers. Study as a whole: Under the entry rules, prior anti-PD-1, anti-PD-L1 or anti-CTLA-4 therapy was allowed, and more than 35% had some.

The germline V gene has CDR1 KGHSH and CDR2 LQKENI. The CDR3 totals 14 residues. V was shortened by 7 bases and J by 0 bases, with 9 bases between the two germline ends. Drawing of blood for sampling happened at baseline, at cycle 4 day 1, and at cycle 7 day 1. The assay was immunoSEQ multiplex PCR, and TCRdb's table has in-frame clones only and misses some. This sample carries about 73,000 clones, approximately 89% of them seen once, and the ten largest clones take over 0.65%. This receptor was taken from an adult with an advanced solid tumor such as melanoma, head and neck, liver or kidney cancer. The chain uses TRBV18 and TRBJ2-2; D call uncertain. The sample consisted of CD4+ or CD8+ T cells sorted from blood, taken in a trial of the OX40 agonist ivuxolimab. The CDR3 is CASCPSTNTGELFF. The CDR3 DNA sequence: TGTGCCAGCTGTCCGAGCACGAACACCGGGGAGCTGTTTTTT. Filled out from reference TRBV18 and TRBJ2-2, the complete variable domain reads NAGVMQNPRHLVRRRGQEARLRCSPMKGHSHVYWYRQLPEEGLKFMVYLQKENIIDESGMPKERFSAEFPKEGPSILRIQQVVRGDSAAYFCASCPSTNTGELFFGEGSRLTVL.